This paragraph reports one T cell receptor (beta chain). Its target is unknown. The data belong to a study of breast tumors, draining lymph nodes, adjacent tissues. Findings and limits, study-wide: Tumor TCR diversity was below lymph nodes but above nontumor tissue. Data only fit, rather than demonstrated, lymph node origin of most tumor T cells.

The CDR3 runs to 13 residues. Germline V gene data show CDR1 as SGHKS and CDR2 as YYEKEE (reference sequence). The J segment lost 2 bases and the V segment lost 10 bases, leaving 7 bases of the junction unmatched. TCRdb reprocessed the multiplex PCR reads via MiXCR and lists one record per CDR3 protein. This sample has over 150,000 distinct CDR3 sequences, with 25% to 40% found just once. Breast cancer patients provided tissue from their axillary draining lymph nodes. The sequence was collected from a female donor with breast cancer. Some clones in this sample may be carry-over from other donors' samples. J is TRBJ1-2 and V is TRBV5-5; 8 nucleotides agree with TRBD1. Material: axillary lymph node tissue. The CDR3: CAGARGPNYGYTF. As DNA, the CDR3 is TGTGCCGGAGCCAGGGGGCCGAACTATGGCTACACCTTC.